This T cell receptor (beta chain) was captured by sequencing in a study of post-analysis software for immune sequencing data. The study's findings and limits: The study found TRBV5-6, TRBV5-1 and TRBV20-1 among five or six TRBV segments more frequent in patients than controls.

This CDR3 region has 14 residues. V dropped 3 bases and J dropped 8; count of bases not matched to a gene: 6. This clonotype came up a few times. Its antigen is undetermined. Sequencing libraries made from TCR beta cDNA carried unique molecular identifiers. TCRdb passed the PCR reads through MiXCR, listing each CDR3 protein once. The sample carries about 190,000 distinct CDR3 sequences, approximately 29% recorded once. The source of this sequence is a girl aged 2-17 years with multiple sclerosis. The gene calls are TRBV12-3 or TRBV12-4 and TRBJ2-1, with 8 bases fitting TRBD1. Sequencing was done on a sample of blood. The CDR3 here is CASSFRQGRDEQFF. CDR3 DNA: TGTGCCAGCAGTTTCCGACAGGGGCGGGATGAGCAGTTCTTC.